This TCR beta chain was obtained from a study of blood T cell repertoires in COVID-19. Overall study context: Material from acute and convalescent COVID-19 was sourced from the United States, Italy and Spain. From T cells, B-cell-depleted T cells, or PBMCs came the material, which was cDNA or gDNA.

In the original processing: Estimation of nucleated cell counts was performed using reference gene primer amplification. Sequencing was performed with immunoSEQ multiplex PCR; in TCRdb, only in-frame clones are kept and a portion is missing. Clonal size and the V and J genes are those of that table, whereas D and trimming came from the DNA. The sample contains approximately 160,000 clones, around 84% of which appear only once. This clone was seen a handful of times. Symptom resolution, clearance, or two negative PCRs marked donors in Cohort 3 as recovered. Germline V gene lookup returns CDR1 SGHTA and CDR2 FQGNSA. The CDR3 sequence is 16 residues long. V was clipped by 7 bases and J by 2 bases, with 21 bases between them.

Sequenced sample: PBMCs or T cells enriched from blood (not recorded which). The rearrangement links TRBV7-2 to TRBJ2-7, with D perhaps matching TRBD2 (5 bases). This sequence was found in a man in his fifties who had recovered from COVID-19. The CDR3 reads CASNALGSGVTYEQYF. In DNA, the CDR3 is TGTGCCAGCAATGCCTTAGGATCCGGGGTTACCTACGAGCAGTACTTC.